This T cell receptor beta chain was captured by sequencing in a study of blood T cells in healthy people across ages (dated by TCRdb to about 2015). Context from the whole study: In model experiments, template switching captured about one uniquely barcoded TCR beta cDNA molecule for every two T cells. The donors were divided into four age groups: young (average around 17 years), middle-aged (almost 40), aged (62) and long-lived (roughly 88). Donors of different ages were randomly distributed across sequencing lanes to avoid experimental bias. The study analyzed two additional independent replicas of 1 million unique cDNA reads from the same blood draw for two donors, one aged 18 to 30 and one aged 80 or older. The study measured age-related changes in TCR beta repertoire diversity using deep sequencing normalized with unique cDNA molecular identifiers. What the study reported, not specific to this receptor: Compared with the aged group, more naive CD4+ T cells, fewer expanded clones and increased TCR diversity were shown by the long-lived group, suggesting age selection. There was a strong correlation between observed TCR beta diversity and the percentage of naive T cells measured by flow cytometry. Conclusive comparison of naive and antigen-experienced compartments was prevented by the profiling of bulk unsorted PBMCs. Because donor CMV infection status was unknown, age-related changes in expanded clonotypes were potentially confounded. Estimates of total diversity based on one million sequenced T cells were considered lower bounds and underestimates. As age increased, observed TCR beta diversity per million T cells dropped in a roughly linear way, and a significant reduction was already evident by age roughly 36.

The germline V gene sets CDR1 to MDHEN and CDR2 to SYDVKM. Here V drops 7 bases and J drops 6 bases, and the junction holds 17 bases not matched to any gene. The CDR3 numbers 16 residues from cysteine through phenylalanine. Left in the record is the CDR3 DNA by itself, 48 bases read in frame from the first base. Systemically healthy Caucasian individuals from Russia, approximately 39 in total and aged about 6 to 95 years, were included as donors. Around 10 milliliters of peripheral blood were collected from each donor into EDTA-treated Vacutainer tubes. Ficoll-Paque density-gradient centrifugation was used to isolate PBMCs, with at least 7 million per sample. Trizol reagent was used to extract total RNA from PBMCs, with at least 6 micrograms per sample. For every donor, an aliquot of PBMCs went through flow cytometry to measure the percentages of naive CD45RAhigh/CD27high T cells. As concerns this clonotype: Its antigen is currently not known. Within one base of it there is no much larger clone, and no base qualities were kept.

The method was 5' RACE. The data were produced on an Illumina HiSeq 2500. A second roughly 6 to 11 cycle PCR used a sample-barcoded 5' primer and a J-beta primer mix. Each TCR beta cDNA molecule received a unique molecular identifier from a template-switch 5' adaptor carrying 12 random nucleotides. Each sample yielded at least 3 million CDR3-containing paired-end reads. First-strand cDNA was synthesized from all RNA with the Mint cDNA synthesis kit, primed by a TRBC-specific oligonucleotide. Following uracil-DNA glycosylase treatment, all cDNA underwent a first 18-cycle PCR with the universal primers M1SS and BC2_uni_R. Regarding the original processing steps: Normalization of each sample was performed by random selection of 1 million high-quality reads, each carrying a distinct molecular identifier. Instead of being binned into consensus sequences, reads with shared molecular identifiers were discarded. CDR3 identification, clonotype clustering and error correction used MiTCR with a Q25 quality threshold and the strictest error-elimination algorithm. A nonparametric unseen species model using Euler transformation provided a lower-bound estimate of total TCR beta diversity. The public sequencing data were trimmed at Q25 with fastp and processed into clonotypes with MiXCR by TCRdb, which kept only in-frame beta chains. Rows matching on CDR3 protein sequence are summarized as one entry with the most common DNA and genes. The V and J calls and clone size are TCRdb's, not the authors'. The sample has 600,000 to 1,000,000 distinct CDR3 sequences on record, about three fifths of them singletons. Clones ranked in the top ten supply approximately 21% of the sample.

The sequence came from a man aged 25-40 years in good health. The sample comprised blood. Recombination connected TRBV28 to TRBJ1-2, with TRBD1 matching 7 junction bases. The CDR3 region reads CASTYPPTGTRNGYTF. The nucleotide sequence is TGTGCCAGCACCTACCCGCCGACAGGGACGAGGAATGGCTACACCTTC.